The sample holds many counts of the clone carrying this TCR beta chain. These data come from a study of regulatory T cells in long-lasting Graves disease. The ends were cut back, 6 bases at V and 2 bases at J, with 19 bases in the middle. The CDR3 has 16 residues. Germline V gives CDR1 MDHEN, CDR2 SYDVKM. HTBI primers from iRepertoire and Arm-PCR of CDR3 regions yielded the TCR beta libraries. TCRdb passed the multiplex PCR reads through MiXCR, listing each CDR3 protein once. The table lists some 280,000 distinct CDR3 sequences, more than 20% of them singletons. Noted time point: persistent/refractory GD, antithyroid drugs over 5 years with positive TRAb. Extracted RNA from PBMCs served as the source of the TCR library.

V usage is TRBV28 and J usage is TRBJ2-5; tentatively, D is TRBD1 (5 bases). This TCR was sampled from a female donor with Graves disease. This material consisted of peripheral blood mononuclear cells (PBMCs), taken when the disease was refractory, from a patient treated with antithyroid drugs. CDR3 region: CASRQASTASQETQYF. Here the CDR3 DNA reads TGTGCCAGCAGGCAAGCCTCGACAGCGTCACAAGAGACCCAGTACTTC.